This TCR beta chain was sequenced for a study of T cells in localized non-small cell lung cancer. General study findings and limits: Sequencing, confined to only one tumor region, leaves heterogeneity possible.

CDR1 and CDR2 from the germline V gene are SGDLS and YYNGEE. The ends lost 3 bases at V and 5 bases at J; junction bases unmatched: 7. This CDR3 is built from 14 residues. Notes on this clone: Its antigen is still unknown.

Using immunoSEQ multiplex PCR, the repertoire was profiled, and TCRdb retains in-frame clones only, with some absent. The repertoire holds about 59,000 clones, with around 90% as singletons. The sequencing used peripheral blood, collected before any cancer treatment. The rearrangement links TRBV9 to TRBJ1-1; 7 nucleotides agree with TRBD1. This TCR was recovered from a man between 40 and 70 years old with stage I squamous cell lung carcinoma. The CDR3 bases are TGTGCCAGCAGCGACCCACACAGGGGTACTGAAGCTTTCTTT. Protein product: CASSDPHRGTEAFF.